The text below deals with one T cell receptor (beta chain). This sample is drawn from a study of T-cell memory formation after mild COVID-19. 5'RACE with constant-segment primers yielded barcoded, UMI-tagged TCR alpha and TCR beta cDNA libraries. TCRdb called the 5' RACE reads again in MiXCR, with one record for every CDR3 protein. The sample comprises about 320,000 distinct CDR3 sequences, around 15% of which are singletons, and approximately 22% rests with the top ten. V gave up 5 bases and J gave up 5 bases; unmatched junction bases: 12. The CDR3 has 16 amino acids. CDR1 is SNHLY and CDR2 is FYNNEI in the germline V gene.

The J gene is TRBJ2-5, the V gene TRBV2; 9 bases match TRBD2. Sequenced input: PBMCs or a T cell subset sorted from them (not recorded which). The TCR sequence derives from a man between 18 and 35 years old who had mild COVID-19 (a few samples of this study predate the infection). Cell type and time point are not known. The CDR3 DNA reads as TGTGCCAGCAGTCACCCTTTGACTAGCGGTCGGGAGACCCAGTACTTC. This translates into CASSHPLTSGRETQYF. The entire variable domain, with the rest obtained from reference TRBV2 and TRBJ2-5, is as follows: EPEVTQTPSHQVTQMGQEVILRCVPISNHLYFYWYRQILGQKVEFLVSFYNNEISEKSEIFDDQFSVERPDGSNFTLKIRSTKLEDSAMYFCASSHPLTSGRETQYFGPGTRLLVL.